The clone carrying this T cell receptor beta chain was found a few times. Its antigen is undetermined. CDR1 is MGHRA, CDR2 YSYEKL, per germline. V was pared by 0 bases and J by 1 base, with 15 bases between. This CDR3 spans 17 amino acids. The data stem from a study of T cell repertoires in cytomegalovirus infection. In TCRdb, the reads were re-called with MiXCR into one record per CDR3 protein. The sample carries about 770,000 distinct CDR3 sequences, about 27% recorded once. This sample comprised cultured CD8+ T cells from PBMCs, obtained from culture after CMV antigen stimulation. The source is a human donor in good health (CMV status not recorded). Some clones in this sample may be carry-over from other donors' samples. The chain carries TRBV4-1 and TRBJ2-5, with D maybe TRBD2 (6 bases). The CDR3 DNA sequence: TGCGCCAGCAGCCAAGATGGCGGGACGGCGGCCCAAGAGACCCAGTACTTC. Residues: CASSQDGGTAAQETQYF.